These 3 T cell receptor beta chains originate from one sample sequenced in a study of control samples from healthy donors and cancer patients. Here immunoSEQ multiplex PCR was the method, and the copy in TCRdb shows in-frame clones only, minus some. In the table there are 110,000 to 150,000 clones, roughly nine tenths of which are singletons. Sample: blood. These receptors all stem from a young man in good health.

This chain links TRBV18 with TRBJ1-2; D uncertain. CDR1 is KGHSH and CDR2 is LQKENI in the germline V gene. The CDR3 spans 16 residues. V was shortened by 1 base and J by 3 bases, with 15 bases between the two germline ends. CDR3 nucleotide sequence: TGTGCCAGCTCACCACTCTCTGAGGGTACGGACTATGGCTACACCTTC. Its protein is CASSPLSEGTDYGYTF.

The genes are TRBV5-1 and TRBJ1-1; no clear D. The V end lost 5 bases, the J end lost 2 bases, and 13 bases lay between the germline ends. Germline lookup yields CDR1 SGHRS and CDR2 YFSETQ. This CDR3 has 14 residues. The DNA for the CDR3 is TGCGCCAGCAGTTCGCCATGGGGAAACACTGAAGCTTTCTTT. Translating it yields CASSSPWGNTEAFF.

J is TRBJ1-1 and V is TRBV3-1 (or the pseudogene TRBV3-2), with 7 bases identical to TRBD1. V lost 3 bases, J lost 0 bases, and 7 bases stayed unmatched. CDR1 is LGHDT, CDR2 YNNKEL, per germline (reference sequence). The CDR3 runs to 16 residues. The CDR3 nucleotides are TGTGCCAGCAGCCATGGACAGGCCAACCTGAACACTGAAGCTTTCTTT. It encodes CASSHGQANLNTEAFF.